The sample holds many counts of the clone carrying this T cell receptor (beta chain). Its target is not known. This specimen belongs to a study of regulatory T cells in long-lasting Graves disease. Findings of the study overall: TCR diversity in persistent Graves' patients was below that of newly diagnosed ones. When disease was persistent, TRBV28, TRBJ1-2 and TRBJ2-5 were the favored segments.

The CDR3 sequence is 13 residues long. In germline, CDR1 is DFQATT, CDR2 SNEGSKA (reference sequence). Deletions cut 6 bases from V and 2 bases from J, with 13 bases between. Building of the TCR beta libraries involved iRepertoire HTBI primers and Arm-PCR of CDR3 regions. TCRdb analysed the multiplex PCR reads with MiXCR anew, one entry per CDR3 protein. In the table there are hundreds of thousands of distinct CDR3 sequences, approximately 16% of which are singletons. The time point was: newly diagnosed GD, antithyroid drugs for less than 3 months. PBMCs were the source of the RNA used for TCR sequencing. The same specimen was also included in a second study, on T cells in Graves' hyperthyroidism and ophthalmopathy. As that study records: A set of HTBI primers served as the primers for a first-round RT-PCR of the TCR CDR3.

The chain employs TRBV20-1 and TRBJ2-5; tentatively, D is TRBD2 (5 bases). This sequence was found in a middle-aged man with Graves disease. This specimen consisted of peripheral blood mononuclear cells (PBMCs), obtained at new diagnosis, from a patient treated with antithyroid drugs. The CDR3 reads CSAPDGNQETQYF. DNA of the CDR3: TGCAGTGCGCCGGACGGGAATCAAGAGACCCAGTACTTC.